This T cell receptor (beta chain) was documented in a study of cytomegalovirus exposure and HLA in healthy donors. The primer mix had 60 Vbeta and 13 Jbeta primers. The protocol was immunoSEQ multiplex PCR, while the TCRdb copy is restricted to in-frame clones and leaves out a portion. This sample has 160,000 or so clones, with around 77% found just once. Study findings and constraints: About 87% or about 30% of the time was how often most TCR beta V segments were productive, according to an earlier analysis.

This CDR3 has 15 amino acids. Germline V lookup: CDR1 SGHAT, CDR2 FQNNGV. The V gene lost 0 bases and the J gene lost 4 bases, with 9 bases spanning the gap. Worth noting for this clone: Its target is unknown.

This receptor was taken from a man between 50 and 59 years old in good health and CMV-seropositive. The sequenced material came from PBMCs. J is TRBJ2-2 and V is TRBV11-2; D uncertain. In nucleotides, the CDR3 is TGTGCCAGCAGCTTAGAAACGTCGAGCACCGGGGAGCTGTTTTTT. Residues: CASSLETSSTGELFF.